This TCR beta chain was captured by sequencing in a study of chemoradiotherapy in HPV16-positive cancers. The CDR3 totals 15 residues. Trimming left V 5 bases short and J 4 bases short, with 17 bases between. From germline, CDR1 is SGHVS and CDR2 FQNEAQ. Sequencing used immunoSEQ multiplex PCR; TCRdb keeps in-frame clones, though not all of them. The repertoire holds around 15,000 clones, with 60% to 80% as singletons. Repertoires were sampled repeatedly during chemoradiotherapy. The chain uses TRBV7-8 and TRBJ2-5; D perhaps matches TRBD1 (6 bases). Collection took place from a patient who underwent chemoradiotherapy. The clonotype was recovered from a human donor with HPV-associated anogenital cancer. In DNA form, the CDR3 reads TGTGCCAGCAGCCGCCGGGCGGACAGAGGAGAGACCCAGTACTTC. This codes for CASSRRADRGETQYF.